This T cell receptor beta chain was recorded in a study of post-analysis software for immune sequencing data. Across the study: The disease courses spanned relapsing-remitting, secondary progressive and progressive-relapsing forms of multiple sclerosis. Study observations and caveats: When patients were compared with controls, five TRBV segments were more frequent, TRBV5-6, TRBV5-1 and TRBV20-1 among them. Relative to controls, patients with multiple sclerosis showed significantly lower normalized Chao1 diversity. Under the F measure, samples that were prepared in one batch clustered strongly together.

J was trimmed by 6 bases and V by 3 bases; bases with no gene match: 6. In germline, CDR1 is SGHKS, CDR2 YYEKEE (reference sequence). The CDR3 extends over 14 amino acids. The authors incorporated unique molecular identifiers into the TCR beta cDNA libraries. The yield from about 1 to 10 million T cells was roughly 0.5 million cDNA molecules in total. In TCRdb, the PCR reads were re-called with MiXCR into one record per CDR3 protein. The sample yields a few hundred thousand distinct CDR3 sequences, about 39% seen once. Points on this clonotype: Its antigen is not identified.

The sequence derives from a girl aged 2-15 years with multiple sclerosis. The V and J genes are TRBV5-5 and TRBJ1-5, with 7 bases matching TRBD1. The specimen was blood. For the CDR3, the DNA is TGTGCCAGCAGCTCCCGACAGGGTGGTCAGCCCCAGCATTTT. Translated: CASSSRQGGQPQHF.